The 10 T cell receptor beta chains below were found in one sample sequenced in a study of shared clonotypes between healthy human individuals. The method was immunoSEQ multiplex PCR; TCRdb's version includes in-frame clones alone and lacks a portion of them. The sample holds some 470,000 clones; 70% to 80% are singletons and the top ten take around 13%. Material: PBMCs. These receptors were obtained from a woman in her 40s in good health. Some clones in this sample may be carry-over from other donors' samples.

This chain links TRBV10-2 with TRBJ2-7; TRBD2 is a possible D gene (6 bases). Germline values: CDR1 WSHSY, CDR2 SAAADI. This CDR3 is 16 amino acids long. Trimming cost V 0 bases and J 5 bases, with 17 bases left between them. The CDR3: CASSESKGTPRDEQYF. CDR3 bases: TGCGCCAGCAGTGAGTCGAAAGGGACTCCCCGGGACGAGCAGTACTTC.

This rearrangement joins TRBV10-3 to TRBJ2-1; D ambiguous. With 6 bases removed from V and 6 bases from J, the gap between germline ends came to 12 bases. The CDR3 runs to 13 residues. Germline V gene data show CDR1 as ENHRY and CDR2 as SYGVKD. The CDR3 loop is CAIRLSLGNEQFF. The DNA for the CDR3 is TGTGCCATCAGGCTTAGCCTAGGCAATGAGCAGTTCTTC.

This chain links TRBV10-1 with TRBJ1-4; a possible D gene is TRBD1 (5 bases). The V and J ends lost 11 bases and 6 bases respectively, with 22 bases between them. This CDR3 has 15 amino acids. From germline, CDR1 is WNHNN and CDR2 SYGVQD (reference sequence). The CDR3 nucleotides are TGCGCCCCCAGGGAGGTAGTTCGGTCGGATGAAAAACTGTTTTTT. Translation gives CAPREVVRSDEKLFF.

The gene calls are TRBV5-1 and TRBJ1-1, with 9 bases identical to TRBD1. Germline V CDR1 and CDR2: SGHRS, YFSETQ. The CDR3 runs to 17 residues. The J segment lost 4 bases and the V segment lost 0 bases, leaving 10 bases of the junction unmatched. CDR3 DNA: TGCGCCAGCAGCTTGGCCTGGTACAGGGGGCGCGGCACTGAAGCTTTCTTT. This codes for CASSLAWYRGRGTEAFF.

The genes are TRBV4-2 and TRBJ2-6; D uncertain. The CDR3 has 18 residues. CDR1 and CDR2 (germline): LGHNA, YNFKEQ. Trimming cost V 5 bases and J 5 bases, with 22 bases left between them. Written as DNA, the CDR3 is TGTGCCAGCAGCTTGCTAAGCAGGTTACAAAGTCGGGCCAACGTCCTGACTTTC. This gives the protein CASSLLSRLQSRANVLTF.

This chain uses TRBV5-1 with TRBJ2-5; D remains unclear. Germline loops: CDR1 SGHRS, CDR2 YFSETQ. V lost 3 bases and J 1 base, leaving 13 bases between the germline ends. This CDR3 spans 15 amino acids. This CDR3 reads CASSSLTSPQETQYF. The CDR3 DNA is TGCGCCAGCAGCTCCCTAACAAGTCCCCAAGAGACCCAGTACTTC.

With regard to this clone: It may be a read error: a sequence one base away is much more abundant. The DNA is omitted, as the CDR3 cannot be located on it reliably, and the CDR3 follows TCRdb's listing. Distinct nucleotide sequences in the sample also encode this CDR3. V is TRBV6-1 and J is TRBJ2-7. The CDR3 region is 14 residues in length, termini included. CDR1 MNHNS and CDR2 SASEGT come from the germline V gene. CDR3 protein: CASSVAGGSYEQYF.

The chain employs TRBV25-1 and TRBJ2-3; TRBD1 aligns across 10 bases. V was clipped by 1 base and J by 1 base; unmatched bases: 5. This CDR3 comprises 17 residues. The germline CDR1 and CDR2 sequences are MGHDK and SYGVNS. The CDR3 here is CASSEWTGGQGTDTQYF. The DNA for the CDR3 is TGTGCCAGCAGTGAATGGACAGGGGGTCAAGGCACAGATACGCAGTATTTT.

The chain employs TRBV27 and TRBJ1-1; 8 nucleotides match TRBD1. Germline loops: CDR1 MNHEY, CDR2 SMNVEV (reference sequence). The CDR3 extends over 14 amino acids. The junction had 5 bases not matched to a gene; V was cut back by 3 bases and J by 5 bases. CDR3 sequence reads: CASSFRGLGTEAFF. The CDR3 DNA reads TGTGCCAGCAGTTTCAGGGGGCTAGGGACTGAAGCTTTCTTT.

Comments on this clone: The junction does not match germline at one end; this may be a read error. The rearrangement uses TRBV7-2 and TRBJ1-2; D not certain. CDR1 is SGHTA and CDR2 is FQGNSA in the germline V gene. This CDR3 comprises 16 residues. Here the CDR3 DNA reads TGTGCCGGCAGCTTAGCGCCCCCACAGACGAGCTATGGCTACACCTTC. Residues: CAGSLAPPQTSYGYTF.